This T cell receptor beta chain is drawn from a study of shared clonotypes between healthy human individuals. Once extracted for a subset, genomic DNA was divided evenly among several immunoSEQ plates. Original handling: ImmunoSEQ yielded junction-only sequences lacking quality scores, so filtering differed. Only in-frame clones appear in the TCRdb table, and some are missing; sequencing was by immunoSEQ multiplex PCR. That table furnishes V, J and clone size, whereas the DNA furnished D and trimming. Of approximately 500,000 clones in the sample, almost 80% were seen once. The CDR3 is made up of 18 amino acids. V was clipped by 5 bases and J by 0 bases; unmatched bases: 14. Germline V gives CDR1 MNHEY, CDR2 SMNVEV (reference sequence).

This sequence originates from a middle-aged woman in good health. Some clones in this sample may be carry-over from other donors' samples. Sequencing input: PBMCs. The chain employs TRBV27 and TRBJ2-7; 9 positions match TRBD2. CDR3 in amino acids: CASSRTSATVGGSYEQYF. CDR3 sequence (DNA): TGTGCCAGCAGTAGGACTAGCGCGACAGTAGGAGGCTCCTACGAGCAGTACTTC.